A single sample gave rise to the 5 T cell receptor beta chains below, sequenced in a study of cytomegalovirus exposure and HLA in healthy donors. Primers: 60 Vbeta forward and 13 Jbeta reverse. The data were produced by immunoSEQ multiplex PCR, yet TCRdb's version contains in-frame clones alone and is incomplete. Here the sample spans some 150,000 clones, around 82% being singletons. Material for sequencing was PBMCs. These TCRs come from a man aged 50 or older in good health and CMV-seropositive.

The chain has TRBV2 and TRBJ2-2, with D perhaps matching TRBD2 (5 bases). CDR1 is SNHLY, CDR2 FYNNEI, per germline. The V end lost 6 bases, the J end lost 7 bases, and 21 bases lay between the germline ends. The CDR3 is 16 residues long. The CDR3 reads CASRGTFSVKGGELFF. DNA of the CDR3: TGTGCCAGCAGGGGTACTTTTAGCGTAAAGGGCGGGGAGCTGTTTTTT.

The chain combines TRBV5-3 with TRBJ1-5; maybe TRBD1 (5 bases). TRBV5-3 carries the ORF label, with uncertain function. Trimming removed 0 bases from V and 4 bases from J, with 20 bases in between. The CDR3 runs to 18 residues. CDR3 sequence reads: CARSLGPYGDFGNQPQHF. The CDR3 DNA reads TGTGCCAGAAGCTTGGGACCTTATGGGGACTTTGGGAATCAGCCCCAGCATTTT.

The rearrangement uses TRBV6-5 and TRBJ1-2, with D perhaps matching TRBD1 (6 bases). CDR3 length: 14 residues. Per germline, CDR1 MNHEY and CDR2 SVGAGI. V lost 7 bases, J lost 2 bases, and 14 bases lay in between. This CDR3 is CASKGRGINYGYTF. The DNA of the CDR3 is TGTGCCAGCAAGGGCAGGGGAATAAACTATGGCTACACCTTC.

This chain connects TRBV4-1 to TRBJ2-7; D might be TRBD1 (6 bases). Germline V CDR1 and CDR2: MGHRA, YSYEKL. Trimming shortened V by 1 base and J by 2 bases, and 9 bases separated the two germline ends. The CDR3 consists of 14 residues. The CDR3 protein is CASSQAGQTYEQYF. In nucleotides, the CDR3 is TGCGCCAGCAGCCAAGCAGGACAGACCTACGAGCAGTACTTC.

This clone was seen once. The chain has TRBV7-9 and TRBJ2-7; D ambiguous. CDR1 and CDR2 from the germline V gene are SEHNR and FQNEAQ (reference sequence). The ends were cut back, 2 bases at V and 7 bases at J, with 9 bases in the middle. This CDR3 spans 12 amino acids. CDR3 DNA: TGTGCCAGCAGCTTACGCAACAGTGAGCAGTACTTC. This translates into CASSLRNSEQYF. Combining the CDR3 with reference TRBV7-9 and TRBJ2-7 gives the whole variable domain DTGVSQNPRHKITKRGQNVTFRCDPISEHNRLYWYRQTLGQGPEFLTYFQNEAQLEKSRLLSDRFSAERPKGSFSTLEIQRTEQGDSAMYLCASSLRNSEQYFGPGTRLTVT.